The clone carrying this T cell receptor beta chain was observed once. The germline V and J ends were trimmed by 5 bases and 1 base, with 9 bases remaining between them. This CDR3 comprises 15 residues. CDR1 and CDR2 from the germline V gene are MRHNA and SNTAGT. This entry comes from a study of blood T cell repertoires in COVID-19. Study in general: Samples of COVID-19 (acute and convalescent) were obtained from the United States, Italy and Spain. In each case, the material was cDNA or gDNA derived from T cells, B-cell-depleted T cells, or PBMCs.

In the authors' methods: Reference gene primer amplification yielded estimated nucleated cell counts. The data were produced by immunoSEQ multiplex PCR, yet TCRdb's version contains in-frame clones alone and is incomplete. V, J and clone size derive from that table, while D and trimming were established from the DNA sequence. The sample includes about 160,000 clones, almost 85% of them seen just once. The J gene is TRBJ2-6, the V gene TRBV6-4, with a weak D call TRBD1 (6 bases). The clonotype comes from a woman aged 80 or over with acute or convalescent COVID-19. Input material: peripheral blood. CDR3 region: CASSIQGSGANVLTF. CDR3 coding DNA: TGTGCCAGCAGTATACAGGGTTCTGGGGCCAACGTCCTGACTTTC.